This TCR beta chain was sequenced for a study of response to subunit inactivated influenza vaccine (dated by TCRdb to 2016 to 2018). For context, the study as a whole: Deep quantitative T cell receptor repertoire profiling was used in the study to track responses to a trivalent subunit inactivated influenza vaccine. General study outcomes and caveats: The authors proposed that each seasonal influenza vaccination may bring in only a limited number of new T cells.

The CDR3 sequence holds 14 residues, the cysteine and phenylalanine included. The CDR3 DNA has 42 bases and is translated from base 1. V gives up 4 bases and J gives up 7 bases, and the segment between their germline ends measures 15 bases. From a lookup of the germline V gene, CDR1 and CDR2 are SGHDT and YYEEEE. Libraries were built with RT-PCR. Sequencing took place on an Illumina HiSeq 2500. In-frame beta chains were kept once TCRdb had trimmed the public reads at Q25 with fastp and called clones with MiXCR. All rows with the same CDR3 protein become a single entry with the most common DNA and genes. For this sample there are around 530,000 distinct CDR3 sequences; 12% appear just once. The biggest ten clones account for about 10% of the sample. As for this clonotype: The antigen this receptor binds is unknown. Base qualities are missing; no much larger clone stands one base away.

This TCR came from a man over 45 who received an inactivated influenza vaccine. Donor details come from another sample of the same person, matched by shared clones. The V and J segments used are TRBV5-6 and TRBJ1-5; the best D guess is TRBD1, with 6 bases matching. Here the sequenced sample was PBMCs from blood, taken on the day of vaccination. At the DNA level, the sequence is TGTGCCAGCAGCGACGGGCTGGGGGGCCAGCCCCAGCATTTT. The resulting protein is CASSDGLGGQPQHF.